What follows are 20 T cell receptor beta chains derived from one specimen sequenced in a study of cytomegalovirus exposure and HLA in healthy donors (dated by TCRdb to about 2017). Receptors were amplified or captured by the immunoSEQ multiplex PCR assay. A mixture of 60 forward primers for TCR Vbeta segments and 13 reverse primers for TCR Jbeta segments was used in the multiplex PCR. Drawn from immuneACCESS, this table holds only the in-frame rearrangements with V and J called that TCRdb kept. Clones are partly lost; checked studies trace under half to an unresolved V gene and leave the rest unexplained. The table for this sample lists approximately 100,000 clones; roughly 71% of them were counted only once. 2.5% to 3.5% of the sample comes from the top ten. Sequencing used PBMCs. The receptors stem from a male donor in good health and CMV-seropositive.

This clone has a single count. This sequence joins TRBV27 and TRBJ1-1; 7 bases are shared with TRBD1. This CDR3 is built from 13 residues. The ends lost 2 bases at V and 4 bases at J; junction bases unmatched: 1. The V gene's germline CDR1 is MNHEY and CDR2 SMNVEV (reference sequence). The CDR3 here is CASSLTGVTEAFF. The CDR3 bases are TGTGCCAGCAGTTTAACAGGGGTCACTGAAGCTTTCTTT.

V gene TRBV19 combines with J gene TRBJ1-5, with TRBD1 matching over 7 bases. This CDR3 has 17 amino acids. The V gene end was trimmed by 7 bases and the J gene end by 0 bases; junction bases not matched to a gene: 12. Germline loops: CDR1 LNHDA, CDR2 SQIVND (reference sequence). CDR3: CASNIRDRKYSNQPQHF. In DNA form, the CDR3 reads TGTGCCAGTAACATCCGGGACAGAAAATATAGCAATCAGCCCCAGCATTTT.

This chain connects TRBV7-3 to TRBJ2-2; possible D gene TRBD1, 6 bases. Per the germline V gene, CDR1 is SGHTA and CDR2 is FQGTGA. The CDR3 length is 15 residues. The V and J ends lost 5 bases and 0 bases respectively, with 10 bases between them. This CDR3 reads CASSPTGANTGELFF. The CDR3 DNA sequence: TGTGCCAGCAGCCCGACAGGAGCGAACACCGGGGAGCTGTTTTTT.

J is TRBJ2-7 and V is TRBV4-2; tentatively, D is TRBD1 (6 bases). The V end lost 1 base, the J end lost 4 bases, and 32 bases lay between the germline ends. The CDR3 consists of 21 residues. Germline assignment: CDR1 LGHNA and CDR2 YNFKEQ. CDR3 nucleotides: TGTGCCAGCAGCCAAGCACTGCCCCCAGGGGTACGGGCCCCGTTTCTTTACGAGCAGTACTTC. The encoded protein is CASSQALPPGVRAPFLYEQYF.

This clone was detected only once. The rearrangement joins TRBV5-1 to TRBJ1-4; unclear D gene. Trimming stripped 3 bases from V and 7 bases from J, with 10 bases between. Germline V gene lookup returns CDR1 SGHRS and CDR2 YFSETQ. This CDR3 comprises 13 residues. Here the CDR3 reads CASSSLGGEKLFF. Here the CDR3 DNA reads TGCGCCAGCAGCTCCCTAGGAGGTGAAAAACTGTTTTTT.

The gene calls are TRBV28 and TRBJ1-2, with D possibly TRBD1 on 6 matching bases. Germline V lookup: CDR1 MDHEN, CDR2 SYDVKM. The CDR3 has 15 residues. Trimming took 7 bases from V and 4 from J, leaving 19 bases between them. CDR3 sequence (DNA): TGTGCCAGCATATCGGGGGGCGTCGGCTTCTATGGCTACACCTTC. It translates to CASISGGVGFYGYTF.

To note about this clone: Sequence at one end of the junction differs from germline and may be a read error. The V gene is TRBV6-5, the J gene TRBJ1-2; the D gene is possibly TRBD1 (5 bases). CDR3 length: 13 amino acids. Germline V gene data show CDR1 as MNHEY and CDR2 as SVGAGI. The CDR3 DNA sequence: TGTGCCAGCAGTTTATCAGGGTCCAATGGCTACCCCTTC. Encoded protein: CASSLSGSNGYPF.

The chain has TRBV4-2 and TRBJ2-1; D unclear. Trimming stripped 0 bases from V and 6 bases from J, with 15 bases between. This CDR3 is built from 16 residues. Germline lookup yields CDR1 LGHNA and CDR2 YNFKEQ. Here the CDR3 reads CASSQEIHPEFNEQFF. As DNA, the CDR3 is TGTGCCAGCAGCCAAGAGATCCATCCGGAGTTCAATGAGCAGTTCTTC.

This chain joins TRBV20-1 and TRBJ2-2; 7 bases align to TRBD1. The J segment lost 8 bases and the V segment lost 3 bases, leaving 0 bases of the junction unmatched. This CDR3 spans 11 amino acids. Germline V CDR1 and CDR2: DFQATT, SNEGSKA (reference sequence). The CDR3 protein is CSARGQGELFF. In DNA, the CDR3 is TGCAGTGCTAGGGGACAGGGGGAGCTGTTTTTT.

The J gene is TRBJ1-6, the V gene TRBV11-2, with D perhaps TRBD1 (5 bases). Germline V gene data show CDR1 as SGHAT and CDR2 as FQNNGV. The CDR3 spans 14 residues. Trimming shortened V by 3 bases and J by 7 bases, and 10 bases separated the two germline ends. The CDR3 DNA sequence: TGTGCCAGCAGCTTTCAGGGTGACAATTCACCCCTCCACTTT. It is translated as CASSFQGDNSPLHF. The full variable domain, rest sourced from reference TRBV11-2 and TRBJ1-6, is EAGVAQSPRYKIIEKRQSVAFWCNPISGHATLYWYQQILGQGPKLLIQFQNNGVVDDSQLPKDRFSAERLKGVDSTLKIQPAKLEDSAVYLCASSFQGDNSPLHFGNGTRLTVT.

The chain employs TRBV5-1 and TRBJ2-7; the D gene is possibly TRBD2 (5 bases). From germline, CDR1 is SGHRS and CDR2 YFSETQ. The V end lost 1 base, the J end lost 3 bases, and 11 bases lay between the germline ends. The CDR3 is 14 residues long. The CDR3 DNA reads as TGCGCCAGCAGCTTGCTTAGCGATAACTACGAGCAGTACTTC. It translates to CASSLLSDNYEQYF.

This chain links TRBV18 with TRBJ2-7; possible D gene TRBD1, 5 bases. Germline CDR1 reads KGHSH; CDR2 reads LQKENI. Trimming removed 2 bases from V and 6 bases from J, with 11 bases in between. The length of the CDR3 is 13 residues. CDR3 residues: CASSPNIQGEQYF. The CDR3 coding sequence is TGTGCCAGCTCACCAAATATTCAGGGCGAGCAGTACTTC.

The chain joins TRBV5-8 to TRBJ2-1, with 9 nucleotides matching TRBD1. Per germline, CDR1 SGHTS and CDR2 YDEGEE. V lost 4 bases to trimming and J lost 3 bases; unmatched junction nucleotides: 8. The CDR3 is 16 residues long. CDR3 nucleotides: TGTGCCAGCAGCCCCGGGACAGGGTCGGGCTACAATGAGCAGTTCTTC. Protein sequence: CASSPGTGSGYNEQFF.

The chain has TRBV6-5 and TRBJ2-3; the D gene is possibly TRBD2 (6 bases). The germline V gene encodes CDR1 MNHEY and CDR2 SVGAGI. CDR3 length: 15 residues. Trimming took 4 bases from V and 1 from J, leaving 12 bases between them. The CDR3 loop reads CASSFGGTGTDTQYF. The CDR3 DNA sequence: TGTGCCAGCAGTTTCGGCGGGACTGGCACAGATACGCAGTATTTT.

This clone has a handful of counts. The chain couples TRBV19 to TRBJ2-1; 8 bases match TRBD2. Germline V gene data show CDR1 as LNHDA and CDR2 as SQIVND (reference sequence). The CDR3 runs to 16 residues. The V gene end was trimmed by 3 bases and the J gene end by 4 bases; junction bases not matched to a gene: 8. CDR3 bases: TGTGCCAGTAGTATCCGGGGGGGGAATTGGTACAATGAGCAGTTCTTC. Amino acid sequence: CASSIRGGNWYNEQFF.

This clone was seen only a few times. CDR3 loop: CASSGVPKRQGGVNEKLFF. The CDR3 nucleotides are TGTGCCAGCAGTGGGGTACCCAAAAGACAGGGAGGCGTGAATGAAAAACTGTTTTTT. The chain links TRBV28 to TRBJ1-4; 7 positions agree with TRBD1. This CDR3 comprises 19 residues. The V segment lost 5 bases and the J segment 5 bases; nucleotides outside the gene matches: 20. Germline CDR1 is MDHEN and CDR2 is SYDVKM.

The chain employs TRBV27 and TRBJ2-7; TRBD2 matches 9 bases. J was trimmed by 6 bases and V by 2 bases; bases with no gene match: 5. CDR1 MNHEY and CDR2 SMNVEV come from the germline V gene (reference sequence). The CDR3 runs 14 residues. The DNA for the CDR3 is TGTGCCAGCAGTTTAGCGGGAGGGCCAAGCGAGCAGTACTTC. Its translation is CASSLAGGPSEQYF.

The J gene is TRBJ2-3, the V gene TRBV2, with a possible D match to TRBD1 (5 bases). Trimming took off 6 bases at V and 4 bases at J, with 8 bases between the two ends. From germline, CDR1 is SNHLY and CDR2 FYNNEI. This CDR3 has 12 amino acids. CDR3 amino acids: CASSPGPDTQYF. CDR3 coding DNA: TGTGCCAGCAGCCCAGGGCCAGATACGCAGTATTTT.

The chain recombines TRBV7-8 with TRBJ1-1, with D possibly matching TRBD1 (6 bases). CDR1 and CDR2 (germline): SGHVS, FQNEAQ. The CDR3 totals 16 residues. Trimming pared 5 bases from V and 0 bases from J, leaving 16 bases between. The CDR3 protein is CASSPNLGTLNTEAFF. The CDR3 DNA is TGTGCCAGCAGCCCGAATCTCGGGACACTGAACACTGAAGCTTTCTTT.

The rearrangement uses TRBV6-1 and TRBJ1-5, with 7 bases lining up with TRBD1. The germline CDR1 and CDR2 sequences are MNHNS and SASEGT. CDR3 length: 17 amino acids. The V segment lost 4 bases and the J segment 4 bases; nucleotides outside the gene matches: 13. The CDR3 protein is CASSVGQATSTNQPQHF. DNA for the CDR3: TGTGCCAGCAGTGTCGGACAGGCGACTTCGACGAATCAGCCCCAGCATTTT.